These 5 T cell receptor beta chains originate from one sample sequenced in a study of T cell responses to AZD1222 COVID-19 vaccine (dated by TCRdb to the early 2020s). Libraries were constructed by the immunoSEQ multiplex PCR assay. This is the immuneACCESS table as TCRdb keeps it, with only in-frame sequences that have V and J called. A part of the clones is gone; compared with another copy, unresolved V genes explain less than half, and the rest is unexplained. The table for this sample lists 150,000 to 180,000 clones; about 88% of them were counted only once. Under 20% of the sample is in the top ten clones. This sample's time point label indicates: baseline before first vaccination. Sequencing used peripheral blood, obtained on day 0 of AZD1222 vaccination. The origin of the receptors is an adult in good health.

The V gene is TRBV11-1, the J gene TRBJ1-1; D unclear. The germline gives CDR1 SGHAT, CDR2 FQDESV (reference sequence). Between the trimmed V and J ends, which lost 8 bases and 1 base, there was a span of 11 bases. This CDR3 has 13 residues. The CDR3 DNA reads TGTGCCAGCCATCTGGACGGGAACACTGAAGCTTTCTTT. This codes for CASHLDGNTEAFF.

The genes are TRBV24-1 and TRBJ1-2; 9 bases line up with TRBD1. Losses at the gene ends were 6 bases for V and 8 bases for J; bases not matched to a gene: 6. CDR1 is KGHDR, CDR2 SFDVKD, per germline. The CDR3 contains 13 residues. This CDR3 reads CATSRTGDEGYTF. DNA of the CDR3: TGTGCCACCAGTCGGACAGGGGATGAAGGCTACACCTTC.

This clone has more than one count but fewer than ten. This sequence joins TRBV6-5 and TRBJ1-1, with D possibly matching TRBD1 (5 bases). The V end was cut by 7 bases, the J end by 1 base, with 10 bases between. Per the germline V gene, CDR1 is MNHEY and CDR2 is SVGAGI. The CDR3 totals 13 residues. The CDR3 region is CASTKTENTEAFF. The CDR3 DNA sequence: TGTGCCAGCACCAAGACAGAGAACACTGAAGCTTTCTTT.

This chain uses TRBV5-4 with TRBJ1-1, with TRBD1 identical over 7 bases. After removal of 6 bases from V and 7 bases from J, the junction contained 6 bases not matched to a gene. The CDR3 is 12 residues long. In germline, CDR1 is SGHNT, CDR2 YYREEE (reference sequence). CDR3 DNA sequence: TGTGCCAGCACTAACAGGGGTGGTGAAGCTTTCTTT. This encodes CASTNRGGEAFF.

The chain is built from TRBV27 and TRBJ2-2; TRBD2 aligns across 13 bases. The CDR3 runs 16 residues. The trim removed 4 bases at V and 5 bases at J, leaving 4 bases unmatched. Germline V gene sequence: CDR1 MNHEY, CDR2 SMNVEV (reference sequence). In nucleotides, the CDR3 is TGTGCCAGCAGTTACCGGACTAGCGGGGGTACCGGGGAGCTGTTTTTT. Translating it yields CASSYRTSGGTGELFF.